Listed below are T cell receptor beta chains from one sample, sequenced in a study of response to subunit inactivated influenza vaccine. TCRdb ran MiXCR on the RT-PCR reads and lists one entry per CDR3 protein. Found here are roughly 460,000 distinct CDR3 sequences, approximately 11% of them singletons; the top ten hold around 12%. Sequencing was performed on PBMCs from blood, taken roughly 6 weeks after vaccination. Receptor source: a man aged 45-65 years who received an inactivated influenza vaccine. The conserved cysteine and the conserved F or W are not part of the CDR3 here. D genes are given only for firm matches.

len,d_gene,j_gene,v_gene,CDR3aa
14,NA,TRBJ2-5,TRBV20-1,SARGSGERSEETQY
15,NA,TRBJ1-3,TRBV6-5,ASSYFAGRGPGNTIY
12,NA,TRBJ2-5,TRBV20-1,SASRAVNSETQY
15,NA,TRBJ2-5,TRBV28,ASSLLTYTGTQETQY
8,NA,TRBJ2-1,TRBV3-1,ASSQVDQF
12,TRBD1,TRBJ2-7,TRBV7-3,ASSLAGTGYEQY
13,NA,TRBJ2-5,TRBV11-1,ASSLMSGAEETQY
11,NA,TRBJ2-1,TRBV20-1,SARGLRVDEQF
11,NA,TRBJ1-1,TRBV24-1,ATRVSMNTEAF
10,TRBD1,TRBJ1-2,TRBV12-3/TRBV12-4,ASTQGVYGYT
13,TRBD1,TRBJ1-4,TRBV12-3/TRBV12-4,ASSSARDRAEKLF
14,TRBD1,TRBJ1-2,TRBV28,ASSPKDRVANYGYT
13,TRBD1,TRBJ1-1,TRBV5-1,TSKYRDRGNTEAF
10,NA,TRBJ2-7,TRBV29-1,SVEKQGGEQY
12,TRBD1,TRBJ2-7,TRBV6-2/TRBV6-3,ASSPGQTSYEQY
13,TRBD1,TRBJ2-1,TRBV18,ASSPTGGANYEQF
13,NA,TRBJ2-1,TRBV18,ASSQTDIGTSEQF
13,NA,TRBJ1-1,TRBV5-1,ASSLRVTPNTEAF
13,NA,TRBJ1-2,TRBV3-1,ASSHVTGGPYGYT
12,NA,TRBJ2-3,TRBV4-3,ASSQDPSSGTQY
12,NA,TRBJ2-2,TRBV5-1,ASSLDRATGELF
13,NA,TRBJ2-1,TRBV5-1,ASSLLIRRYNEQF
16,TRBD2,TRBJ2-1,TRBV14,ASSQYPIGRSGYNEQF